These 27 T cell receptor beta chains share one sample of origin, sequenced in a study of beta chain features in type 1 diabetes. The isolated RNA, all of it, was reverse transcribed, so expressed TCRB transcripts were what got sequenced. Generated by immunoSEQ multiplex PCR, the TCRdb table keeps only in-frame clones and is missing some. The sample consists of 400,000 to 500,000 clones, about 15% of them appearing once. The specimen was naive CD4+ T cells from blood. The receptors were gathered from a man in his thirties or forties in good health.

This sequence joins TRBV9 and TRBJ2-1; the D gene could be TRBD1 or TRBD2 (5 bases each). The CDR3 is 16 residues long. Germline CDR1 SGDLS, CDR2 YYNGEE. Trimming removed 3 bases from V and 5 bases from J, with 18 bases in between. CDR3 sequence (DNA): TGTGCCAGCAGCGCCCTCCGGCCCGGGACGAACAATGAGCAGTTCTTC. Protein sequence: CASSALRPGTNNEQFF.

This sequence joins TRBV30 and TRBJ1-1, with TRBD1 as a possible D gene (5 bases). The CDR3 extends over 14 amino acids. V lost 0 bases and J lost 6, with 14 bases in between. Germline values: CDR1 GTSNPN, CDR2 SVGIG (reference sequence). CDR3 nucleotides: TGTGCCTGGAGTGTACGGAAGGGGTGGCCTGAAGCTTTCTTT. It yields the protein CAWSVRKGWPEAFF.

This clone was seen a few times. The chain uses TRBV12-5 and TRBJ2-1, with D perhaps matching TRBD2 (6 bases). The CDR3 is 14 amino acids. The ends were cut back, 3 bases at V and 5 bases at J, with 11 bases in the middle. Looked up from germline, CDR1 is LGHNT and CDR2 is FRNRAP. The CDR3, as DNA: TGTGCTAGTGGTTTCGGAGGGACCAACAATGAGCAGTTCTTC. Its translation is CASGFGGTNNEQFF.

This chain uses TRBV7-9 with TRBJ2-1, with D possibly being TRBD2 (5 bases). The length of the CDR3 is 18 residues. V was clipped by 2 bases and J by 5 bases, with 22 bases between them. CDR1 and CDR2 from the germline V gene are SEHNR and FQNEAQ (reference sequence). CDR3 region: CASSLPPFGSSSDNEQFF. The CDR3 bases are TGTGCCAGCAGCTTACCTCCTTTTGGTTCTAGCTCAGACAATGAGCAGTTCTTC.

The table lists this clone with a few counts. The chain uses TRBV9 and TRBJ2-3; no firm D call. The germline V gene has CDR1 SGDLS and CDR2 YYNGEE. The CDR3 runs 14 residues. The V end lost 4 bases, the J end lost 2 bases, and 11 bases lay between the germline ends. DNA for the CDR3: TGTGCCAGCAGCTTAACAGAACTCACAGATACGCAGTATTTT. Translated, it gives CASSLTELTDTQYF. Combining the CDR3 with reference TRBV9 and TRBJ2-3 gives the whole variable domain DSGVTQTPKHLITATGQRVTLRCSPRSGDLSVYWYQQSLDQGLQFLIQYYNGEERAKGNILERFSAQQFPDLHSELNLSSLELGDSALYFCASSLTELTDTQYFGPGTRLTVL.

This chain links TRBV29-1 with TRBJ1-1; the D is unclear. The length of the CDR3 is 13 residues. V shed 7 bases and J shed 7 bases, with 19 bases lying between them. CDR1 is SQVTM and CDR2 is ANQGSEA in the germline V gene. In nucleotides, the CDR3 is TGCAGCGGCCACCCCTCGCCCGGCGGTGAAGCTTTCTTT. Translated: CSGHPSPGGEAFF.

The rearrangement links TRBV27 to TRBJ2-1; 11 positions match TRBD2. Looked up from germline, CDR1 is MNHEY and CDR2 is SMNVEV (reference sequence). This CDR3 is built from 13 residues. Trimming removed 6 bases from V and 10 bases from J; junction bases left unmatched: 5. CDR3 protein: CASRLAGEYEQFF. The CDR3 DNA sequence: TGTGCCAGCAGACTAGCGGGAGAGTACGAGCAGTTCTTC.

This clone turned up a few times. The chain uses TRBV5-1 and TRBJ2-5, with TRBD2 matching over 13 bases. Germline CDR1 and CDR2: SGHRS and YFSETQ. CDR3 length: 15 residues. Trimming at V came to 2 bases and at J to 9 bases, leaving 7 bases not matched to a gene. CDR3 sequence (DNA): TGCGCCAGCAGCTTCGGGACTAGCGGGACTCGGGCCCAGTACTTC. Translation: CASSFGTSGTRAQYF.

This clone turned up a few times. This chain uses TRBV5-1 with TRBJ1-1, with 8 bases fitting TRBD1. Trimming at V came to 4 bases and at J to 5 bases, leaving 10 bases not matched to a gene. The CDR3 runs 15 residues. CDR1 and CDR2 from the germline V gene are SGHRS and YFSETQ. DNA of the CDR3: TGCGCCAGCAGCGCAGAGACAGGGGTTGGGACTGAAGCTTTCTTT. This translates into CASSAETGVGTEAFF.

The rearrangement uses TRBV2 and TRBJ1-6, with D maybe TRBD1 (5 bases). CDR1 and CDR2 (germline): SNHLY, FYNNEI. V lost 5 bases and J lost 19, with 15 bases in between. The CDR3 spans 11 residues. Written as DNA, the CDR3 is TGTGCCAGCAGTTTGGGGACGAACTCGCACTTT. It specifies CASSLGTNSHF.

This clone was found a few times. This chain joins TRBV29-1 and TRBJ1-5; D ambiguous. This CDR3 spans 13 amino acids. Trimming removed 4 bases from V and 0 bases from J, with 7 bases in between. The germline V gene encodes CDR1 SQVTM and CDR2 ANQGSEA. For the CDR3, the DNA is TGCAGCGTTGGACGGAATAGCAATCAGCCCCAGCATTTT. It yields the protein CSVGRNSNQPQHF.

The genes are TRBV2 and TRBJ2-3, with 9 bases matching TRBD2. The CDR3 has 15 amino acids. V lost 7 bases to trimming and J lost 1 base; unmatched junction nucleotides: 6. From germline, CDR1 is SNHLY and CDR2 FYNNEI. CDR3 loop: CASKVQRGGTDTQYF. CDR3 in DNA: TGTGCCAGCAAAGTTCAGCGGGGGGGCACAGATACGCAGTATTTT. Drawing the rest from reference TRBV2 and TRBJ2-3, the complete variable domain is EPEVTQTPSHQVTQMGQEVILRCVPISNHLYFYWYRQILGQKVEFLVSFYNNEISEKSEIFDDQFSVERPDGSNFTLKIRSTKLEDSAMYFCASKVQRGGTDTQYFGPGTRLTVL.

In DNA, the CDR3 is TGTGCCACCAGTAGCCTTGGGGAACAGTACTTC. Its translation is CATSSLGEQYF. The V call is TRBV15, the J call TRBJ2-7; no reliable D call. V dropped 6 bases and J dropped 10 bases, with 13 bases sitting between them. This CDR3 has 11 residues. Germline assignment: CDR1 LNHNV and CDR2 YYDKDF (reference sequence).

The chain joins TRBV29-1 to TRBJ1-1; D perhaps matches TRBD1 (5 bases). The V end was cut by 7 bases, the J end by 4 bases, with 16 bases between. Germline V gives CDR1 SQVTM, CDR2 ANQGSEA. The length of the CDR3 is 13 residues. The CDR3 spells CSAPGQGVTEAFF. The DNA of the CDR3 is TGCAGCGCCCCCGGGCAGGGTGTCACTGAAGCTTTCTTT. The full variable domain, its missing parts supplied by reference TRBV29-1 and TRBJ1-1, is SAVISQKPSRDICQRGTSLTIQCQVDSQVTMMFWYRQQPGQSLTLIATANQGSEATYESGFVIDKFPISRPNLTFSTLTVSNMSPEDSSIYLCSAPGQGVTEAFFGQGTRLTVV.

This clone was observed a handful of times. The chain combines TRBV23-1 with TRBJ2-5; tentatively, D is TRBD2 (6 bases). TRBV23-1 is an ORF, with its function uncertain. This CDR3 comprises 15 residues. V shed 6 bases and J shed 3 bases, with 17 bases lying between them. The CDR3 DNA reads TGCGCCAGCAGGAGGTGCCGGGACTCGAAAGAGACCCAGTACTTC. This encodes CASRRCRDSKETQYF.

This chain uses TRBV25-1 with TRBJ1-1; no clear D. Trimming removed 2 bases from V and 5 bases from J, with 12 bases in between. There are 14 residues in the CDR3. Per the germline V gene, CDR1 is MGHDK and CDR2 is SYGVNS. CDR3 sequence reads: CASSESSLRTEAFF. The CDR3, as DNA: TGTGCCAGCAGTGAAAGTTCGTTGAGGACTGAAGCTTTCTTT.

Details on this clone: The junction does not match germline at one end; this may be a read error. This sequence joins TRBV4-3 and TRBJ1-4; possibly TRBD1 for D (5 bases). In germline, CDR1 is LGHNA, CDR2 YSLEER. This CDR3 comprises 14 residues. CDR3 in DNA: TGCGCCAGCAGCAAAGATCATTTCGGGGGAAAACTGTTTTTT. It codes for CASSKDHFGGKLFF.

The chain couples TRBV4-3 to TRBJ2-1; the D is unclear. V was cut by 4 bases and J by 0 bases, with 13 bases left in between. The germline V gene encodes CDR1 LGHNA and CDR2 YSLEER. This CDR3 is built from 16 residues. DNA for the CDR3: TGCGCCAGCAGCCGAGGTGTTGTGGTCTCCTACAATGAGCAGTTCTTC. Translated, it gives CASSRGVVVSYNEQFF.

The chain carries TRBV15 and TRBJ2-5; D might be TRBD1 or TRBD2, each matching 5 bases. The CDR3 runs 14 residues. From germline, CDR1 is LNHNV and CDR2 YYDKDF (reference sequence). The ends were cut back, 2 bases at V and 5 bases at J, with 12 bases in the middle. In DNA, the CDR3 is TGTGCCACCAGCAGACTTACTAGGGGTGAGACCCAGTACTTC. Its protein is CATSRLTRGETQYF. Filled out from reference TRBV15 and TRBJ2-5, the complete variable domain reads DAMVIQNPRYQVTQFGKPVTLSCSQTLNHNVMYWYQQKSSQAPKLLFHYYDKDFNNEADTPDNFQSRRPNTSFCFLDIRSPGLGDTAMYLCATSRLTRGETQYFGPGTRLLVL.

The rearrangement links TRBV9 to TRBJ2-7; TRBD1 aligns across 12 bases. This CDR3 has 17 residues. V lost 4 bases to trimming and J lost 5 bases; unmatched junction nucleotides: 13. From germline, CDR1 is SGDLS and CDR2 YYNGEE. This CDR3 reads CASSPTTGTGGKDEQYF. The CDR3 DNA reads TGTGCCAGCAGCCCGACCACCGGGACAGGGGGCAAAGACGAGCAGTACTTC.

The sample holds a few counts of this clone. Other DNA sequences from this sample encode an identical CDR3 as well. The rearrangement joins TRBV5-4 to TRBJ2-5; TRBD1 might be the D (6 bases). The CDR3 is 13 amino acids. From germline, CDR1 is SGHNT and CDR2 YYREEE (reference sequence). With 0 bases removed from V and 3 bases from J, the gap between germline ends came to 6 bases. The CDR3 is CASSLGTEETQYF. For the CDR3, the DNA is TGTGCCAGCAGCTTGGGGACAGAAGAGACCCAGTACTTC.

The rearrangement joins TRBV7-2 to TRBJ2-5; 10 bases map to TRBD2. The V gene end was trimmed by 2 bases and the J gene end by 7 bases; junction bases not matched to a gene: 4. This CDR3 is 14 amino acids long. Per the germline V gene, CDR1 is SGHTA and CDR2 is FQGNSA. The CDR3, as DNA: TGTGCCAGCAGCTTACCTAGCGGGGGAGGGACCCAGTACTTC. This sequence encodes CASSLPSGGGTQYF.

V and J are TRBV11-2 and TRBJ2-7; TRBD2 might be the D (5 bases). The CDR3 covers 13 residues. V lost 4 bases to trimming and J lost 4 bases, with 11 bases between them. Germline lookup yields CDR1 SGHAT and CDR2 FQNNGV. CDR3 in DNA: TGTGCCAGCAGCTCCCAGCGGCTTTACGAGCAGTACTTC. It specifies CASSSQRLYEQYF.

The chain is built from TRBV6-5 and TRBJ2-1, with no clear D. Trimming pared 5 bases from V and 7 bases from J, leaving 9 bases between. The germline V gene has CDR1 MNHEY and CDR2 SVGAGI. The CDR3 has 12 amino acids. The CDR3 coding sequence is TGTGCCAGCAGTCCAGGCTATAATGAGCAGTTCTTC. Its translation is CASSPGYNEQFF.

This clone came up a few times. The chain employs TRBV11-3 and TRBJ1-5, with D perhaps matching TRBD1 (5 bases). CDR3 size: 14 residues. The germline gives CDR1 SGHNT, CDR2 YENEEA. Trimming shortened V by 5 bases and J by 2 bases, and 10 bases separated the two germline ends. The DNA for the CDR3 is TGTGCCAGCAGCGGAGACAGTGGCAATCAGCCCCAGCATTTT. The encoded protein is CASSGDSGNQPQHF.

This clone came up a few times. This chain connects TRBV18 to TRBJ1-4, with D unresolved. This CDR3 has 17 residues. Trimming removed 4 bases from V and 0 bases from J, with 15 bases in between. CDR1 is KGHSH, CDR2 LQKENI, per germline. The CDR3 sequence: CASSLKTDSTTNEKLFF. The CDR3 coding sequence is TGTGCCAGCTCACTGAAGACGGATTCGACAACTAATGAAAAACTGTTTTTT. Complete variable domain (other parts from reference TRBV18 and TRBJ1-4): NAGVMQNPRHLVRRRGQEARLRCSPMKGHSHVYWYRQLPEEGLKFMVYLQKENIIDESGMPKERFSAEFPKEGPSILRIQQVVRGDSAAYFCASSLKTDSTTNEKLFFGSGTQLSVL.

The chain carries TRBV25-1 and TRBJ2-5; D gene unclear. The germline gives CDR1 MGHDK, CDR2 SYGVNS. The CDR3 covers 12 residues. V was trimmed by 8 bases and J by 5 bases, leaving 12 bases between them. The CDR3 here is CASRPDSETQYF. DNA of the CDR3: TGTGCCAGCCGACCCGACTCTGAGACCCAGTACTTC. The whole variable domain, filled in from reference TRBV25-1 and TRBJ2-5, reads EADIYQTPRYLVIGTGKKITLECSQTMGHDKMYWYQQDPGMELHLIHYSYGVNSTEKGDLSSESTVSRIRTEHFPLTLESARPSHTSQYLCASRPDSETQYFGPGTRLLVL.